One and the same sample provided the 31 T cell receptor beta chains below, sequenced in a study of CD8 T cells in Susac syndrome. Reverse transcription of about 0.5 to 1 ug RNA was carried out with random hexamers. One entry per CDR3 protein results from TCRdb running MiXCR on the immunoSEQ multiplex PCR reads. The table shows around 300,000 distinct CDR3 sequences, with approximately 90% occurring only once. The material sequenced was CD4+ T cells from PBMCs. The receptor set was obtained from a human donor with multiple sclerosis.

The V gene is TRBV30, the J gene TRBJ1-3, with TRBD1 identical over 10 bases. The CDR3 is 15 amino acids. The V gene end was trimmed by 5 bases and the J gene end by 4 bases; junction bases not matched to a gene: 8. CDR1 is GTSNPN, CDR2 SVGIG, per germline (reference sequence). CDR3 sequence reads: CAWRGDRGYGNTIYF. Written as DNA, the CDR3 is TGTGCCTGGCGAGGGGACAGGGGTTACGGAAACACCATATATTTT.

The chain's CDR3 is CASSIMGAETQYF. The CDR3 bases are TGTGCCAGTAGTATAATGGGTGCAGAGACCCAGTACTTC. The rearrangement uses TRBV19 and TRBJ2-5; D is ambiguous. Germline assignment: CDR1 LNHDA and CDR2 SQIVND (reference sequence). This CDR3 is built from 13 residues. Trimming shortened V by 2 bases and J by 4 bases, and 8 bases separated the two germline ends.

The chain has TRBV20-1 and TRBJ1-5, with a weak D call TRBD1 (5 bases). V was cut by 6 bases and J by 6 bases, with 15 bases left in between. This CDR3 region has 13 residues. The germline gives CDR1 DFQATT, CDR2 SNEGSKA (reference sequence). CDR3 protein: CSASPQGFQPQHF. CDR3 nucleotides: TGCAGTGCGTCCCCGCAGGGCTTTCAGCCCCAGCATTTT.

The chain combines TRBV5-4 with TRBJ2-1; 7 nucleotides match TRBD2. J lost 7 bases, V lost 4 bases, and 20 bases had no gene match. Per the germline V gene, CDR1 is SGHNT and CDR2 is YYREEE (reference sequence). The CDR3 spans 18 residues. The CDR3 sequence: CASSPPPTAGPLGNEQFF. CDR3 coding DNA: TGTGCCAGCAGCCCCCCTCCCACAGCGGGGCCCCTAGGGAATGAGCAGTTCTTC.

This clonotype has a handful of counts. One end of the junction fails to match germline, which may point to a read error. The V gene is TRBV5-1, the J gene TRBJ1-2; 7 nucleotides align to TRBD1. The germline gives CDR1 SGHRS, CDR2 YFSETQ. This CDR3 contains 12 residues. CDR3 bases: TGTGCCAGCAGTCGGGACAGCTATGGCTACACCTTC. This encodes CASSRDSYGYTF.

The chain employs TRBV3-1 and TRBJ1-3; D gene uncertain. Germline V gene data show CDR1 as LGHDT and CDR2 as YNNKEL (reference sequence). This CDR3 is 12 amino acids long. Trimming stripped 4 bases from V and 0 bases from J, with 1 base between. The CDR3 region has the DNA TGTGCCAGCAGCCGCTCTGGAAACACCATATATTTT. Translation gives CASSRSGNTIYF.

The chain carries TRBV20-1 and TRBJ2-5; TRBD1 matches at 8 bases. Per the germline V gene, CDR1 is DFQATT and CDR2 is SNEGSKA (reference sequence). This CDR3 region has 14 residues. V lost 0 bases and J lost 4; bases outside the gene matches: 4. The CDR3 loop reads CSAREGGTGETQYF. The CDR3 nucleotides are TGCAGTGCTAGAGAAGGCGGGACAGGAGAGACCCAGTACTTC.

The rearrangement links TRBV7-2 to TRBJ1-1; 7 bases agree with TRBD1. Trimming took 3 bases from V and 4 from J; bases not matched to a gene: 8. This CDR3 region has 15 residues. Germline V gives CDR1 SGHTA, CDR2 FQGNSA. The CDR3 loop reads CTSSFRDRASTEAFF. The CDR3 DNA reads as TGTACCAGCAGCTTCCGGGACAGAGCCTCCACTGAAGCTTTCTTT.

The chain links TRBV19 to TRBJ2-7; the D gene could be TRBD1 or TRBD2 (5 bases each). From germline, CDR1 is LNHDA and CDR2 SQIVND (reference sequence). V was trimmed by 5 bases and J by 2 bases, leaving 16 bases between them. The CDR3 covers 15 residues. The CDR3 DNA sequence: TGTGCCAGTAGTGCCCGGGACGCGATCGCCTACGAGCAGTACTTC. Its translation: CASSARDAIAYEQYF.

The CDR3 region is CASTTRLNTEAFF. CDR3 bases: TGTGCCAGCACCACTCGGTTGAACACTGAAGCTTTCTTT. The chain combines TRBV12-3 or TRBV12-4 with TRBJ1-1; D unresolved. V lost 7 bases to trimming and J lost 0 bases, with 9 bases between them. The CDR3 has 13 residues.

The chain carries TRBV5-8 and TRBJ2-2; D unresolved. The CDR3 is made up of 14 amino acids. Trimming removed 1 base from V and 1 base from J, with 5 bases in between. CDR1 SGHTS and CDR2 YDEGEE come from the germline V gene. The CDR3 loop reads CASSLYKNTGELFF. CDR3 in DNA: TGTGCCAGCAGCTTGTACAAGAACACCGGGGAGCTGTTTTTT.

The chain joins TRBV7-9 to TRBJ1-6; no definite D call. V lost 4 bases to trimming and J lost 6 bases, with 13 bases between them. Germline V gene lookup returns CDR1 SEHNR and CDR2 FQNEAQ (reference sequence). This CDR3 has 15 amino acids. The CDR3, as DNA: TGTGCCAGCAGCTCCGGGGTAGGACTTAATTCACCCCTCCACTTT. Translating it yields CASSSGVGLNSPLHF.

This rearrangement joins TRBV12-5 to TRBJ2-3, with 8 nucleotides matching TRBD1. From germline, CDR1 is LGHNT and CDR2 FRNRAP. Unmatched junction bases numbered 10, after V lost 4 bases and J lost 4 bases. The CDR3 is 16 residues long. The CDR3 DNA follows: TGTGCTAGTGGTTCCAGGCAGGGGGCGCCCTCAGATACGCAGTATTTT. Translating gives CASGSRQGAPSDTQYF.

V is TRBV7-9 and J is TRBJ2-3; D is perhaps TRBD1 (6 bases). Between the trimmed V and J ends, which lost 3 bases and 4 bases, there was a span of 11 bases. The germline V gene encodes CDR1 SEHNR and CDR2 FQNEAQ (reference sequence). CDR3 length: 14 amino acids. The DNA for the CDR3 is TGTGCCAGCAGCTTGATCAGGGGCCCAGATACGCAGTATTTT. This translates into CASSLIRGPDTQYF.

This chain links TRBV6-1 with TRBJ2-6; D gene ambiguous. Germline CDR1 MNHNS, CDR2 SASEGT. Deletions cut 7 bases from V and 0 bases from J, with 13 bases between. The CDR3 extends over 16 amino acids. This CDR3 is CASIRTVRSGANVLTF. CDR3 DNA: TGTGCCAGCATCAGGACGGTACGCTCTGGGGCCAACGTCCTGACTTTC.

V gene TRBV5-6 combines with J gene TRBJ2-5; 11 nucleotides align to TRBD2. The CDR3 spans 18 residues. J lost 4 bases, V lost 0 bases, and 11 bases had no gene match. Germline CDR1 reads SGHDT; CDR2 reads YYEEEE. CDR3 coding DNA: TGTGCCAGCAGCTTGGCAGGTAGCGGGGGGGCTCGGCGAGAGACCCAGTACTTC. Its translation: CASSLAGSGGARRETQYF.

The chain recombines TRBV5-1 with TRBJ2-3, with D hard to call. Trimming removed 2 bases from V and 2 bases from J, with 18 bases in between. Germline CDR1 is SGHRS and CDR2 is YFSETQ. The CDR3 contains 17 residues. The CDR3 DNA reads TGCGCCAGCAGCTTTGAGGCCACCCGCTTCTACACAGATACGCAGTATTTT. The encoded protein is CASSFEATRFYTDTQYF. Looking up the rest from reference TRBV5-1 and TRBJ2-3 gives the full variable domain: KAGVTQTPRYLIKTRGQQVTLSCSPISGHRSVSWYQQTPGQGLQFLFEYFSETQRNKGNFPGRFSGRQFSNSRSEMNVSTLELGDSALYLCASSFEATRFYTDTQYFGPGTRLTVL.

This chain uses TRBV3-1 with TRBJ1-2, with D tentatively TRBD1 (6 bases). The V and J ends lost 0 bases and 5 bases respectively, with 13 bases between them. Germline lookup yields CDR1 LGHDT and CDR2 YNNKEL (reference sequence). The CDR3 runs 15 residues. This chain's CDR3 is CASSQESTGSYGYTF. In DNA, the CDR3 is TGTGCCAGCAGCCAAGAGTCGACAGGTTCTTATGGCTACACCTTC.

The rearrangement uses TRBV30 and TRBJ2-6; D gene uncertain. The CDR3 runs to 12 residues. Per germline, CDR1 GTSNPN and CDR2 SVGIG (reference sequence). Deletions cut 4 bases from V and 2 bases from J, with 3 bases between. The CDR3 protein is CAWNAGANVLTF. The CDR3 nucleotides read TGTGCCTGGAATGCTGGGGCCAACGTCCTGACTTTC. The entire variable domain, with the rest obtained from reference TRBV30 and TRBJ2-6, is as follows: SQTIHQWPATLVQPVGSPLSLECTVEGTSNPNLYWYRQAAGRGLQLLFYSVGIGQISSEVPQNLSASRPQDRQFILSSKKLLLSDSGFYLCAWNAGANVLTFGAGSRLTVL.

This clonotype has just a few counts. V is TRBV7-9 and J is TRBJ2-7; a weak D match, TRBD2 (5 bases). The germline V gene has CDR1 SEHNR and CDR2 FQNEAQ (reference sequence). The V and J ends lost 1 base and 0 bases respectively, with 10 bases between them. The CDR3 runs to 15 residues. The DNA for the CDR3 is TGTGCCAGCAGCTTAGTGCCGGGAAGCTCCTACGAGCAGTACTTC. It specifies CASSLVPGSSYEQYF.

CDR3 DNA sequence: TGTGCCTGGAGTCCCTGGACAGGGCAGCATTTT. Translated, it gives CAWSPWTGQHF. The genes are TRBV30 and TRBJ1-5, with 8 bases lining up with TRBD1. V lost 2 bases and J lost 13; bases outside the gene matches: 4. Germline values: CDR1 GTSNPN, CDR2 SVGIG (reference sequence). The CDR3 sequence is 11 residues long.

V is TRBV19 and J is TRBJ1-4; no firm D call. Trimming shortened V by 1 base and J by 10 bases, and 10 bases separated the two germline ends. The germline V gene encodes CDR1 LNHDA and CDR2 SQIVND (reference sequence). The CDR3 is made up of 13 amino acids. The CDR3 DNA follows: TGTGCCAGTAGTATAGGGGGTCGAGGAAAACTGTTTTTT. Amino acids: CASSIGGRGKLFF.

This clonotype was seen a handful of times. The CDR3, as DNA: TGTGCCAGCAGCCCAGTTAGCGGGGGGGCTTTCGCTACGCAGTATTTT. Encoded protein: CASSPVSGGAFATQYF. This sequence joins TRBV11-3 and TRBJ2-3; 11 nucleotides match TRBD2. Germline lookup yields CDR1 SGHNT and CDR2 YENEEA. V lost 5 bases and J lost 8; bases outside the gene matches: 12. This CDR3 is built from 16 residues.

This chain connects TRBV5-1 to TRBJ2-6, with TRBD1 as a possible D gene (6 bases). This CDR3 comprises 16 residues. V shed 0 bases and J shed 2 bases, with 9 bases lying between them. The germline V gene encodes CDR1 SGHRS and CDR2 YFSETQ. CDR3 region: CASSLATGPGANVLTF. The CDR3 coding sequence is TGCGCCAGCAGCTTGGCAACAGGGCCTGGGGCCAACGTCCTGACTTTC.

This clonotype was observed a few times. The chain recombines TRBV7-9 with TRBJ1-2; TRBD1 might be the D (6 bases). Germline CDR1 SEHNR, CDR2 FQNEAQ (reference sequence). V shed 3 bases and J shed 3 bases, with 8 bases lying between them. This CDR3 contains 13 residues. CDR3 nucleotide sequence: TGTGCCAGCAGCTTGGACAGCTACTATGGCTACACCTTC. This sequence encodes CASSLDSYYGYTF.

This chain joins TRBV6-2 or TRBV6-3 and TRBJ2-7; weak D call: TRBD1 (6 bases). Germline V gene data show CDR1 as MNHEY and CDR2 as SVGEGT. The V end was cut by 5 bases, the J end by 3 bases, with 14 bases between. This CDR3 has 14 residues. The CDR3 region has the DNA TGTGCCAGCAGTCCAGGGGCCTCTTACTACGAGCAGTACTTC. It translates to CASSPGASYYEQYF.

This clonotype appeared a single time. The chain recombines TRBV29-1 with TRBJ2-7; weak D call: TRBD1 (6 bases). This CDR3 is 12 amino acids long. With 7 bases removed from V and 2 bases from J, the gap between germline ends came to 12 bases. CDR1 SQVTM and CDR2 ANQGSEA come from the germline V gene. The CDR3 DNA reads TGCAGCGGGGCGGACAGAGCCTACGAGCAGTACTTC. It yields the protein CSGADRAYEQYF.

The CDR3 spells CSAIRTRTYLDTQYF. In DNA, the CDR3 is TGCAGTGCCATAAGGACACGCACCTACCTAGATACGCAGTATTTT. The rearrangement uses TRBV20-1 and TRBJ2-3; D is possibly TRBD1 (5 bases). Looked up from germline, CDR1 is DFQATT and CDR2 is SNEGSKA (reference sequence). The CDR3 length is 15 residues. V dropped 6 bases and J dropped 5 bases, with 21 bases sitting between them.

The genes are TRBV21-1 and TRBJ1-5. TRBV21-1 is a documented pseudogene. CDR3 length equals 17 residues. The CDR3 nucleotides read TGTGCCAGCAGCAAAGTGGCTCGACGGTATAGCAATCAGCCCCAGCATTTT. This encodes CASSKVARRYSNQPQHF.

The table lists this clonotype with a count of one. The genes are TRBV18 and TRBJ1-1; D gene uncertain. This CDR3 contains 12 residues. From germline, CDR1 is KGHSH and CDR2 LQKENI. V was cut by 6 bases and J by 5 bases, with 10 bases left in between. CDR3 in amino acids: CASSPASTEAFF. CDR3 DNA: TGTGCCAGCTCCCCAGCAAGTACTGAAGCTTTCTTT.

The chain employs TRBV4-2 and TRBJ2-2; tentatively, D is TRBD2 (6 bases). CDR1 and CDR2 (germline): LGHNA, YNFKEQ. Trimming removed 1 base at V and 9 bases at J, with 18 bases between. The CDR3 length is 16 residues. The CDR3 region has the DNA TGTGCCAGCAGCCAAGGAAGGGACTCACGCGGGCGGGAGCTGTTTTTT. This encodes CASSQGRDSRGRELFF.